A single sample is the source of the 9 T cell receptor beta chains below, sequenced in a study of molecular identifiers for immune sequencing clone quantification (dated by TCRdb to about 2018). The protocol used for the library was PCR. Sequencing used an Illumina HiSeq 4000. TCRdb reprocessed the public reads (quality trimming at Q25 with fastp, clone calling with MiXCR) and kept in-frame beta chains. Each entry is one CDR3 protein sequence, shown with its most common DNA and genes. The sample contains around 40,000 distinct CDR3 sequences, approximately 21% of them found a single time. The biggest ten clones account for under 1.3% of the sample. The source material was naive CD8+ T cells from blood, with Jurkat cell RNA spiked in. The cell subset or site label for this specimen denotes: FACS-sorted CD8+CD4-CCR7+CD45RA+ naive T cells. All receptors derive from a human donor in good health. Some libraries in this study had Jurkat cell RNA spiked in.

This clonotype was detected many times. The chain uses TRBV10-2 and TRBJ2-7; D possibly corresponds to TRBD2 (6 bases). The CDR3 runs to 15 residues. V was pared by 7 bases and J by 4 bases, with 20 bases between. CDR1 is WSHSY and CDR2 is SAAADI in the germline V gene. CDR3 loop: CASIDGSLPRYEQYF. CDR3 coding DNA: TGCGCCAGCATAGACGGGAGCTTACCTCGGTACGAGCAGTACTTC.

This clonotype was recorded at least ten times. Mismatch with germline at one junction end may stem from a read error. The chain is built from TRBV4-1 and TRBJ1-5; the D is unclear. CDR1 is MGHRA, CDR2 YSYEKL, per germline. The length of the CDR3 is 14 residues. The CDR3 DNA follows: TGCGCCAGCAGCCAAGTCACCCTTAATCAGCCACAGCATTTT. Residues: CASSQVTLNQPQHF.

This clonotype has at least ten counts. This rearrangement joins TRBV6-1 to TRBJ2-2, with D unresolved. The CDR3 has 13 amino acids. Germline V lookup: CDR1 MNHNS, CDR2 SASEGT. Trimming cost V 6 bases and J 1 base, with 6 bases left between them. As DNA, the CDR3 is TGTGCCAGCAGAGCGCGGAACACCGGGGAGCTGTTTTTT. It codes for CASRARNTGELFF.

This clonotype was seen at least ten times. V usage is TRBV6-2 or TRBV6-3 and J usage is TRBJ2-5; unclear D gene. The CDR3 totals 11 residues. V lost 5 bases, J lost 5 bases, and 6 bases lay in between. Germline values: CDR1 MNHEY, CDR2 SVGEGT. The DNA of the CDR3 is TGTGCCAGCAGTCCTTCGGAGACCCAGTACTTC. Residues: CASSPSETQYF.

This clonotype was found many times. The rearrangement links TRBV5-4 to TRBJ2-3; a possible D gene is TRBD2 (5 bases). Germline values: CDR1 SGHNT, CDR2 YYREEE (reference sequence). V shed 4 bases and J shed 5 bases, with 11 bases lying between them. The CDR3 has 13 residues. CDR3 sequence: CASSSPLGDTQYF. The CDR3 DNA sequence: TGTGCCAGCAGCAGTCCACTAGGAGATACGCAGTATTTT.

There are many counts of this clonotype. V is TRBV20-1 and J is TRBJ2-1, with 10 positions matching TRBD2. Germline CDR1 is DFQATT and CDR2 is SNEGSKA (reference sequence). V was clipped by 3 bases and J by 0 bases; unmatched bases: 8. CDR3 size: 17 residues. CDR3 amino acids: CSARDPGTSDSYNEQFF. The CDR3 bases are TGCAGTGCTAGGGACCCCGGGACTAGCGACTCCTACAATGAGCAGTTCTTC.

This clonotype was counted ten times or more. The CDR3 reads CSVEGTGQRDEKLFF. The CDR3 nucleotides read TGCAGCGTTGAAGGCACAGGGCAACGAGATGAAAAACTGTTTTTT. The chain is built from TRBV29-1 and TRBJ1-4; D may be TRBD1 (6 bases). CDR3 length: 15 residues. Germline CDR1 SQVTM, CDR2 ANQGSEA. The V end was cut by 1 base, the J end by 6 bases, with 15 bases between.

This clonotype appeared many times. The rearrangement joins TRBV28 to TRBJ2-3; 11 bases fit TRBD2. This CDR3 is built from 17 residues. The germline V gene has CDR1 MDHEN and CDR2 SYDVKM. V lost 8 bases, J lost 0 bases, and 10 bases stayed unmatched. CDR3 residues: CASDGTSGELSTDTQYF. The CDR3 region has the DNA TGTGCCAGCGACGGGACTAGCGGCGAGTTAAGCACAGATACGCAGTATTTT. The full variable domain, its missing parts supplied by reference TRBV28 and TRBJ2-3, is DVKVTQSSRYLVKRTGEKVFLECVQDMDHENMFWYRQDPGLGLRLIYFSYDVKMKEKGDIPEGYSVSREKKERFSLILESASTNQTSMYLCASDGTSGELSTDTQYFGPGTRLTVL.

In the case of this clonotype: This may come from a read error, since a much larger clone is one base off. V usage is TRBV4-3 and J usage is TRBJ1-5; D call uncertain. Between the trimmed V and J ends, which lost 0 bases and 9 bases, there was a span of 21 bases. Germline V gives CDR1 LGHNA, CDR2 YSLEER. The CDR3 loop spans 17 amino acids. The CDR3 DNA sequence: TGCGCCAGCAGCCAAGATTCTGCCAGCAACTTAGGGCGGCCCCAGCATTTT. Its translation: CASSQDSASNLGRPQHF.